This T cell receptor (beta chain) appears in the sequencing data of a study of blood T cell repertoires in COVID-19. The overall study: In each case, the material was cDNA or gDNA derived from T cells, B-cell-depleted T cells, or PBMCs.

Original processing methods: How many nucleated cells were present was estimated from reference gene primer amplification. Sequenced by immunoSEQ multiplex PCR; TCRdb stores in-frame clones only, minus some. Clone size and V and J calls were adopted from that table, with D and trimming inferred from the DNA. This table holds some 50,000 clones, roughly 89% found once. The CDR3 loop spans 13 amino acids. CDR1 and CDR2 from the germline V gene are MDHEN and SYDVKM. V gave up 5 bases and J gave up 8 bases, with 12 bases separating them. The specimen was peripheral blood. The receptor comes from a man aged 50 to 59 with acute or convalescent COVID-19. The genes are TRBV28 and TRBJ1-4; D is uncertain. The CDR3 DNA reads TGTGCCAGCAGTCCCCGGACTGGAGAAAAACTGTTTTTT. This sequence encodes CASSPRTGEKLFF.